The rows below give T cell receptor beta chains drawn from one sample of a study of cytomegalovirus exposure and HLA in healthy donors. Using immunoSEQ multiplex PCR, the repertoire was profiled, and TCRdb retains in-frame clones only, with some absent. The sample's table shows about 40,000 clones. The material sequenced was PBMCs. These receptors originate from a male donor in good health and CMV-seronegative. The CDR3 runs from the conserved cysteine through the conserved F or W. The order of the fields is clone size, D gene, V gene, J gene, CDR3 DNA, CDR3 protein. A D gene is named only where the DNA matches it firmly. Part of the rows lack a size; the others show once, few, many or a class for expanded clones.

clone_size: NA
d_call: TRBD1
v_call: TRBV18
j_call: TRBJ2-5
cdr3_nt: TGTGCCAGCTCCCAGGGGGTCCAAGAGACCCAGTACTTC
cdr3_aa: CASSQGVQETQYF

clone_size: NA
d_call: NA
v_call: TRBV5-8
j_call: TRBJ1-1
cdr3_nt: TGTGCCAGCAGCTTACAGGCCCGGGTCACTGAAGCTTTCTTT
cdr3_aa: CASSLQARVTEAFF

clone_size: NA
d_call: NA
v_call: TRBV11-2
j_call: TRBJ1-1
cdr3_nt: TGTGCCAGCAGCTTATGGGGCGTGAACACTGAAGCTTTCTTT
cdr3_aa: CASSLWGVNTEAFF

clone_size: NA
d_call: NA
v_call: TRBV9
j_call: TRBJ1-5
cdr3_nt: TGTGCCAGCAGCGTAGGGCGGAGTAGCAATCAGCCCCAGCATTTT
cdr3_aa: CASSVGRSSNQPQHF

clone_size: NA
d_call: NA
v_call: TRBV14
j_call: TRBJ1-1
cdr3_nt: TGTGCCAGCAGCCAAGGATGGGGAGGGGATGAAGCTTTCTTT
cdr3_aa: CASSQGWGGDEAFF

clone_size: NA
d_call: NA
v_call: TRBV5-1
j_call: TRBJ1-2
cdr3_nt: TGCGCCAGACCCCACTTATCCGGGACAACGTATGGCTACACCTTC
cdr3_aa: CARPHLSGTTYGYTF

clone_size: NA
d_call: NA
v_call: TRBV27
j_call: TRBJ1-4
cdr3_nt: TGTGCCAGCAGGCGAGGGACTAATGAAAAACTGTTTTTT
cdr3_aa: CASRRGTNEKLFF

clone_size: NA
d_call: NA
v_call: TRBV18
j_call: TRBJ1-4
cdr3_nt: TGTGCCAGCTCGCCGGGAAAAATCGAAAAACTGTTTTTT
cdr3_aa: CASSPGKIEKLFF

clone_size: NA
d_call: TRBD1
v_call: TRBV5-1
j_call: TRBJ2-7
cdr3_nt: TGTGCCAGCAGCTCACAGGGGGCTGATGGGAACGAGCAGTACTTC
cdr3_aa: CASSSQGADGNEQYF

clone_size: NA
d_call: NA
v_call: TRBV7-8
j_call: TRBJ1-5
cdr3_nt: TGTGCCAGCAGCGTAAATAGCAATCAGCCCCAGCATTTT
cdr3_aa: CASSVNSNQPQHF

clone_size: NA
d_call: TRBD1
v_call: TRBV2
j_call: TRBJ1-6
cdr3_nt: TGTGCCAGCGAGGGACAGGGAAATTCACCCCTCCACTTT
cdr3_aa: CASEGQGNSPLHF

clone_size: NA
d_call: NA
v_call: TRBV9
j_call: TRBJ2-1
cdr3_nt: TGTGCCAGCAGCGACCCGCACGGTGGTAGTCCGATCCCCTACAATGAGCAGTTCTTC
cdr3_aa: CASSDPHGGSPIPYNEQFF

clone_size: NA
d_call: NA
v_call: TRBV29-1
j_call: TRBJ1-2
cdr3_nt: TGCAGCGTTGAAGGTAGTCAGGCTTTCTATGGCTACACCTTC
cdr3_aa: CSVEGSQAFYGYTF

clone_size: NA
d_call: NA
v_call: TRBV9
j_call: TRBJ2-3
cdr3_nt: TGTGCCAGCACCGGCATAAGCCGGGGAGATACGCAGTATTTT
cdr3_aa: CASTGISRGDTQYF

clone_size: NA
d_call: NA
v_call: TRBV7-9
j_call: TRBJ1-1
cdr3_nt: TGTGCCAGCAGCTTGCAGACTGAAGCTTTCTTT
cdr3_aa: CASSLQTEAFF

clone_size: medium-sized
d_call: NA
v_call: TRBV14
j_call: TRBJ1-5
cdr3_nt: TGTGCCAGCAGCCTCATAGGGGGTCAGCCCCAGCATTTT
cdr3_aa: CASSLIGGQPQHF

clone_size: NA
d_call: NA
v_call: TRBV20-1
j_call: TRBJ1-1
cdr3_nt: TGCGGCCTGAGGGTGAACACTGAAGCTTTCTTT
cdr3_aa: CGLRVNTEAFF

clone_size: NA
d_call: TRBD2
v_call: TRBV7-9
j_call: TRBJ2-1
cdr3_nt: TGTGCCAGCAGCTTAGAGGGCGGGGGATCTTACAATGAGCAGTTCTTC
cdr3_aa: CASSLEGGGSYNEQFF

clone_size: NA
d_call: NA
v_call: TRBV6-4
j_call: TRBJ1-2
cdr3_nt: TGTGCCAGACCACAGACCAACTATGGCTACACCTTC
cdr3_aa: CARPQTNYGYTF

clone_size: NA
d_call: TRBD1
v_call: TRBV30
j_call: TRBJ2-7
cdr3_nt: TGTGCCTGTGATCGGGACAGTAACGAGCAGTACTTC
cdr3_aa: CACDRDSNEQYF

clone_size: NA
d_call: TRBD2
v_call: TRBV11-2
j_call: TRBJ2-3
cdr3_nt: TGTGCCAGCAGCAGAGCGGGGGGGCCTGGAGATACGCAGTATTTT
cdr3_aa: CASSRAGGPGDTQYF

clone_size: NA
d_call: NA
v_call: TRBV7-8
j_call: TRBJ1-1
cdr3_nt: TGTGCCAGCAGCTTAGTCCCCAGGGAGAACACTGAAGCTTTCTTT
cdr3_aa: CASSLVPRENTEAFF

clone_size: NA
d_call: NA
v_call: TRBV2
j_call: TRBJ2-2
cdr3_nt: TGTGCCAGCAGTGAGTTAACAGGGCACACCGGGGAGCTGTTTTTT
cdr3_aa: CASSELTGHTGELFF

clone_size: NA
d_call: TRBD2
v_call: TRBV5-1
j_call: TRBJ2-1
cdr3_nt: TGCGCCAGCAGCCGAGGTACTACTAGCGGGGGGTTCAATGAGCAGTTCTTC
cdr3_aa: CASSRGTTSGGFNEQFF

clone_size: NA
d_call: NA
v_call: TRBV19
j_call: TRBJ2-3
cdr3_nt: TGTGCCAGTAATGGGGGGAAAGTCACAGATACGCAGTATTTT
cdr3_aa: CASNGGKVTDTQYF

clone_size: NA
d_call: TRBD1
v_call: TRBV27
j_call: TRBJ1-2
cdr3_nt: TGTGCCAGCAGTACCGACAGGGGTAACTATGGCTACACCTTC
cdr3_aa: CASSTDRGNYGYTF

clone_size: NA
d_call: NA
v_call: TRBV7-2
j_call: TRBJ2-7
cdr3_nt: TGTGCCAGCAGCTTAGCTAGCATTCAATCCGAGCAGTACTTC
cdr3_aa: CASSLASIQSEQYF

clone_size: NA
d_call: NA
v_call: TRBV5-1
j_call: TRBJ2-3
cdr3_nt: TGCGCCAGCAGCTTGGGGACTAGCACAGATACGCAGTATTTT
cdr3_aa: CASSLGTSTDTQYF

clone_size: NA
d_call: TRBD1
v_call: TRBV7-9
j_call: TRBJ1-4
cdr3_nt: TGTGCCAGCACTCGAACTGGAGGGACAGGGTTTGAAAAACTGTTTTTT
cdr3_aa: CASTRTGGTGFEKLFF

clone_size: NA
d_call: TRBD1
v_call: TRBV29-1
j_call: TRBJ2-1
cdr3_nt: TGCAGCGGGGACAGCTACAATGAGCAGTTCTTC
cdr3_aa: CSGDSYNEQFF

clone_size: NA
d_call: TRBD2
v_call: TRBV18
j_call: TRBJ2-2
cdr3_nt: TGTGCCAGCTCACCGTGGTTAGCGGGAGCTTATAACACCGGGGAGCTGTTTTTT
cdr3_aa: CASSPWLAGAYNTGELFF

clone_size: NA
d_call: NA
v_call: TRBV19
j_call: TRBJ1-4
cdr3_nt: TGTGCCAGTAGTCAAGAGGAGTGGGAAAAACTGTTTTTT
cdr3_aa: CASSQEEWEKLFF

clone_size: NA
d_call: NA
v_call: TRBV20-1
j_call: TRBJ1-2
cdr3_nt: TGCAGTGCAATTGGACAGCGGGGCTACACCTTC
cdr3_aa: CSAIGQRGYTF

clone_size: NA
d_call: TRBD2
v_call: TRBV5-4
j_call: TRBJ2-7
cdr3_nt: TGTGCCAGCAGCTCGGAAAGCGGGGCGAGCCGTCTATGGGAGCAGTACTTC
cdr3_aa: CASSSESGASRLWEQYF

clone_size: NA
d_call: TRBD1
v_call: TRBV2
j_call: TRBJ1-5
cdr3_nt: TGTGCCAGCAGAGACACTGGACAGGGAGGCAATCAGCCCCAGCATTTT
cdr3_aa: CASRDTGQGGNQPQHF

clone_size: NA
d_call: NA
v_call: TRBV7-9
j_call: TRBJ2-1
cdr3_nt: TGTGCCAGTGGGGACACCCGGGGCGATGAGCAGTTCTTC
cdr3_aa: CASGDTRGDEQFF

clone_size: NA
d_call: NA
v_call: TRBV10-1
j_call: TRBJ2-5
cdr3_nt: TGCGCCAGCAGTGCGGACTTCCAAGAGACCCAGTACTTC
cdr3_aa: CASSADFQETQYF

clone_size: NA
d_call: TRBD2
v_call: TRBV28
j_call: TRBJ2-1
cdr3_nt: TGTGCCAGCAGTCTAGGGACTAGCGGGATGTCCTACAATGAGCAGTTCTTC
cdr3_aa: CASSLGTSGMSYNEQFF

clone_size: NA
d_call: TRBD1
v_call: TRBV9
j_call: TRBJ2-7
cdr3_nt: TGTGCCAGCAGCGAGGGGACAGGTTCCTACGAGCAGTACTTC
cdr3_aa: CASSEGTGSYEQYF

clone_size: NA
d_call: TRBD1
v_call: TRBV5-1
j_call: TRBJ2-2
cdr3_nt: TGCGCCAGCAGACGGGACAGGGGGACCGGGGAGCTGTTTTTT
cdr3_aa: CASRRDRGTGELFF

clone_size: NA
d_call: NA
v_call: TRBV19
j_call: TRBJ1-3
cdr3_nt: TGTGCCACCAGGGGTTACACCATATATTTT
cdr3_aa: CATRGYTIYF

clone_size: NA
d_call: TRBD1
v_call: TRBV28
j_call: TRBJ2-5
cdr3_nt: TGTGCCAGCAGTTTGGGGACAGATGCTCAAGAGACCCAGTACTTC
cdr3_aa: CASSLGTDAQETQYF

clone_size: NA
d_call: NA
v_call: TRBV19
j_call: TRBJ2-6
cdr3_nt: TGTGCCAGTAGTACAGGGGACGGGGCCAACGTCCTGACTTTC
cdr3_aa: CASSTGDGANVLTF

clone_size: NA
d_call: NA
v_call: TRBV5-1
j_call: TRBJ1-6
cdr3_nt: TGCGCCAGCAGCGCCGGACCGGGGGATAATTCACCCCTCCACTTT
cdr3_aa: CASSAGPGDNSPLHF

clone_size: NA
d_call: NA
v_call: TRBV6-1
j_call: TRBJ2-7
cdr3_nt: TGTGCCAGCACCGACGGGGACTCCCCCGCCTACGAGCAGTACTTC
cdr3_aa: CASTDGDSPAYEQYF

clone_size: NA
d_call: NA
v_call: TRBV28
j_call: TRBJ1-5
cdr3_nt: TGTGCCAGCAGTTCCCGGGGAAGGGATGGCAATCAGCCCCAGCATTTT
cdr3_aa: CASSSRGRDGNQPQHF

clone_size: NA
d_call: TRBD2
v_call: TRBV5-1
j_call: TRBJ2-1
cdr3_nt: TGCGCCAGCAGCTTGAAGCGGGGGACCTACAATGAGCAGTTCTTC
cdr3_aa: CASSLKRGTYNEQFF